This T cell receptor (beta chain) was sequenced in a study of blood T cell repertoires in COVID-19 (dated by TCRdb to about 2020). With respect to the entire study: Samples from collaborators originated in the United States, Italy and Spain and spanned both the acute and convalescent phases of COVID-19. Samples were obtained from the ongoing ImmuneRACE study (first 160 participants) and from over a thousand subjects provided by 6 global collaborators. The material from the prospective study consisted of cDNA or gDNA derived from T cells, B-cell-depleted T cells, or PBMCs. A freely available public database, intended as a resource for researchers studying the immune response to SARS-CoV-2, is where the repertoires were released. Where available, HLA class I and class II types were obtained from metadata supplied by the sample provider rather than from assay-based typing. The sample metadata nearly always contained a de-identified subject ID, COVID-19 status, age in years and sex. Deeply sampled blood TCRbeta repertoires from subjects exposed to, actively infected with, or recovered from COVID-19 were included in the dataset. Paper-wide results and their limitations: How much clinical and demographic metadata was included differed by source and by participant, and the metadata was provided uncurated.

Collaborating institutions collected whole blood in K2EDTA tubes following their own protocols. For TCRbeta analysis, collaborators shipped samples in one of three forms: frozen whole blood, isolated PBMCs, or DNA extracted from either of those sample types. TCRbeta CDR3 regions were amplified from genomic DNA using the immunoSEQ Assay, a bias-controlled multiplex PCR. As for the authors' bioinformatics: Nucleated cell counts per sample were estimated from amplification of reference gene primers within the assay. To quantify the absolute abundance of each unique TCRbeta CDR3 rearrangement, sequence reads were collapsed and filtered. For each sample, productive Simpson clonality was calculated by taking the square root of Simpson's diversity index across productive rearrangements. The clones in this table, taken by TCRdb from immuneACCESS, are in-frame only. Not every clone is retained; where verified, under half of the shortfall comes from an unresolved V gene, and the cause of the rest is unknown. That table furnishes V, J and clone size, whereas the DNA furnished D and trimming. This sample comprises around 110,000 clones, roughly 81% of them detected only once. The top ten constitute approximately 1.5% of the sample.

Relative to germline, V is missing 4 bases and J is missing 8 bases, with 10 bases of the junction outside any gene match. CDR1 and CDR2 (SGHRS, YFSETQ) derive from the germline V gene. The CDR3 measures 15 amino acids from cysteine to phenylalanine. Only the CDR3 DNA is retained, 45 bases long and in frame from the first base. In its sample, this clone was seen a few times. Its antigen remains unidentified. There are no base qualities to consult, and no much larger clone falls within one base. The chain was built from TRBV5-1 and TRBJ1-4, and 8 junction bases match TRBD1. Sequenced: peripheral blood. The TCR was taken from a man aged 40-50 years with acute or convalescent COVID-19. The CDR3 has the sequence CASSGGQVGEEKLFF. The nucleotide sequence reads as follows: TGCGCCAGCAGCGGGGGACAGGTAGGAGAGGAAAAACTGTTTTTT.